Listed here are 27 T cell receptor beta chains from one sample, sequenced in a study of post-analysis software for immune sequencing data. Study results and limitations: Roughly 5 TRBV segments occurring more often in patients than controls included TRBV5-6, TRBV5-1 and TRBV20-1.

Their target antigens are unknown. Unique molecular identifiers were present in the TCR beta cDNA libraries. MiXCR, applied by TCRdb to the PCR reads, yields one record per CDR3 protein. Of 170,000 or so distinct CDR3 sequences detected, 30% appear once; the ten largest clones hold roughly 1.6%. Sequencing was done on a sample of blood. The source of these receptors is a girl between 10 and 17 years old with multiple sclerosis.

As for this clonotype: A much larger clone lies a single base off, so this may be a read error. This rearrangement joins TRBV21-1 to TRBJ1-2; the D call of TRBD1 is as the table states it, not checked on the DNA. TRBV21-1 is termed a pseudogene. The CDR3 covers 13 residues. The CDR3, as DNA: TGTGCCAGCAGGATAGGGACAGATGGTGGCTACACCTTC. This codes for CASRIGTDGGYTF.

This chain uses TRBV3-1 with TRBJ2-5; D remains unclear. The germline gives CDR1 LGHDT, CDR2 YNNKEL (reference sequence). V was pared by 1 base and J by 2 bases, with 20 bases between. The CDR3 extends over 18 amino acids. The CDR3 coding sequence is TGTGCCAGCAGCCAAGCTCCCGACAATCGGCCCTTGCAAGAGACCCAGTACTTC. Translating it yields CASSQAPDNRPLQETQYF.

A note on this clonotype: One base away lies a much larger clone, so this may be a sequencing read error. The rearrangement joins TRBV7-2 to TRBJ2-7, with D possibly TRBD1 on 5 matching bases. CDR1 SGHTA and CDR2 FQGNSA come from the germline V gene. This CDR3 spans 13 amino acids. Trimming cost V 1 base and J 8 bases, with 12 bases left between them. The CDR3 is CASSLVAGRKQYF. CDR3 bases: TGTGCCAGCAGCTTAGTGGCAGGGCGCAAGCAGTACTTC.

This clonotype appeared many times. In nucleotides, the CDR3 is TGCAGCGTTGAAGATGCGACAGCTGGTGAAAAACTGTTTTTT. It yields the protein CSVEDATAGEKLFF. The chain recombines TRBV29-1 with TRBJ1-4; weak D call: TRBD1 (5 bases). The CDR3 loop spans 14 amino acids. V gave up 0 bases and J gave up 7 bases, with 12 bases separating them. Germline values: CDR1 SQVTM, CDR2 ANQGSEA. The entire variable domain, with the rest obtained from reference TRBV29-1 and TRBJ1-4, is as follows: SAVISQKPSRDICQRGTSLTIQCQVDSQVTMMFWYRQQPGQSLTLIATANQGSEATYESGFVIDKFPISRPNLTFSTLTVSNMSPEDSSIYLCSVEDATAGEKLFFGSGTQLSVL.

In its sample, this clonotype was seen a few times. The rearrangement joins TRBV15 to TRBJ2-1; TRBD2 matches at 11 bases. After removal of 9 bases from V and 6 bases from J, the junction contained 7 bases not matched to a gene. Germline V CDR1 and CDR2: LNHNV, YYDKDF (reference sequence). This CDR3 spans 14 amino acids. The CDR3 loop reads CATSGLADRNEQFF. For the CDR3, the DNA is TGTGCCACGTCGGGACTAGCGGATCGCAATGAGCAGTTCTTC. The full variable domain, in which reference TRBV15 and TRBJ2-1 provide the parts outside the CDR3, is DAMVIQNPRYQVTQFGKPVTLSCSQTLNHNVMYWYQQKSSQAPKLLFHYYDKDFNNEADTPDNFQSRRPNTSFCFLDIRSPGLGDTAMYLCATSGLADRNEQFFGPGTRLTVL.

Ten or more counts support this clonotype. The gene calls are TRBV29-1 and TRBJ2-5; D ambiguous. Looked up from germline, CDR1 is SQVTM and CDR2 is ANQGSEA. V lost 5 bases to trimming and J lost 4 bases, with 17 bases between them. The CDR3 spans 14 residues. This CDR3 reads CSVLVIPAAETQYF. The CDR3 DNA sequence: TGCAGCGTTCTCGTTATTCCCGCAGCAGAGACCCAGTACTTC.

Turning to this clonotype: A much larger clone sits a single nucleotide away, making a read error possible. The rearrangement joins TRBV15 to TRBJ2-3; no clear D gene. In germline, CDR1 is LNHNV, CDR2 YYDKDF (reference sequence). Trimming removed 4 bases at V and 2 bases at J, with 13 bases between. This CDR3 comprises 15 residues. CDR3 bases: TGTGCCACCAGCAACTCAGGTGAAACCACAGATACGCAGTATTTT. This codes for CATSNSGETTDTQYF.

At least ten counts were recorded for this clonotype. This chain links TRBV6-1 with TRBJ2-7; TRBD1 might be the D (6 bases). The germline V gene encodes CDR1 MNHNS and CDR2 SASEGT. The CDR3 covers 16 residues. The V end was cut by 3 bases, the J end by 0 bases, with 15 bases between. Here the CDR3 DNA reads TGTGCCAGCAGTGACCCTTACAGGGATGTCTCCTACGAGCAGTACTTC. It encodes CASSDPYRDVSYEQYF.

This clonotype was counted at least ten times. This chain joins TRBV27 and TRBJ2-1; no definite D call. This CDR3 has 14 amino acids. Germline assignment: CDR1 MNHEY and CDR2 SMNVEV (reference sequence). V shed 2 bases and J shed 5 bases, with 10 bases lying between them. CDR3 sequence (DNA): TGTGCCAGCAGTTTAAATTACCGCGACAATGAGCAGTTCTTC. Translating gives CASSLNYRDNEQFF.

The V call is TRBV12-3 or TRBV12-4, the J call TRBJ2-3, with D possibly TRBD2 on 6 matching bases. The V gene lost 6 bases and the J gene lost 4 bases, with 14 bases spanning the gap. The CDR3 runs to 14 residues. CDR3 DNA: TGTGCCAGCAGGGGGGAGACTAGTGCAGATACGCAGTATTTT. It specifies CASRGETSADTQYF.

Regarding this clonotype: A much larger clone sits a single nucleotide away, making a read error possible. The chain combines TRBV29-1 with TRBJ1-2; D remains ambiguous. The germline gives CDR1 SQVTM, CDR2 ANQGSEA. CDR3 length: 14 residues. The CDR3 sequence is CSVKDRKGPYGYTF. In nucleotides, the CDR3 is TGCAGCGTTAAAGATCGAAAAGGTCCCTATGGCTACACCTTC.

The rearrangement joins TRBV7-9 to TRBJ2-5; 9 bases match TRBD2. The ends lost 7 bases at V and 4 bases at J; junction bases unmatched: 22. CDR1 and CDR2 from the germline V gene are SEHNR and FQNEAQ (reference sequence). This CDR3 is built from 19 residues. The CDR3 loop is CASTGAGALAGASLETQYF. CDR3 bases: TGTGCCAGCACGGGCGCCGGAGCCTTAGCGGGGGCCTCTCTAGAGACCCAGTACTTC.

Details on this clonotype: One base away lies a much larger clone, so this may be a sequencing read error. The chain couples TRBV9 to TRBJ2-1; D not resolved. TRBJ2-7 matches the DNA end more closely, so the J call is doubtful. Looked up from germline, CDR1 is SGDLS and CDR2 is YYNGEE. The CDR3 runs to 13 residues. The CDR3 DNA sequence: TGTGCCAGCAGCGGCGGCTCCTACAATGAGCAGTACTTC. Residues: CASSGGSYNEQYF.

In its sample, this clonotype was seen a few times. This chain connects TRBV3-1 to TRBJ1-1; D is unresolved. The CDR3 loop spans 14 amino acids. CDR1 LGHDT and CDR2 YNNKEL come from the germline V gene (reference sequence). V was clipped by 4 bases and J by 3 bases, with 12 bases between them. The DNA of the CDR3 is TGTGCCAGCAGCCCGATTTTCTCCGACACTGAAGCTTTCTTT. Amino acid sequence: CASSPIFSDTEAFF.

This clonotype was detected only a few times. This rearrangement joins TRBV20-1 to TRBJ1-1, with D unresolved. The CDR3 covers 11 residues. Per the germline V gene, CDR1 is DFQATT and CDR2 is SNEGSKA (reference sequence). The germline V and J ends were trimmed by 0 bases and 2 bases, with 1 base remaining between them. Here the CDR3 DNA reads TGCAGTGCTAGAGAAAACACTGAAGCTTTCTTT. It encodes CSARENTEAFF.

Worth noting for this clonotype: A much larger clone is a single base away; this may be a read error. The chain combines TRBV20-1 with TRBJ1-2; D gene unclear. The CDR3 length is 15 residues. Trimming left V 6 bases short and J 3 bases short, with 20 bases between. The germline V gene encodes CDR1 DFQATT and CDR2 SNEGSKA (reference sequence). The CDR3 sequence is CSAWIQTLTDYGYTF. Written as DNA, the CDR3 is TGCAGTGCGTGGATACAGACGCTAACTGACTATGGCTACACCTTC.

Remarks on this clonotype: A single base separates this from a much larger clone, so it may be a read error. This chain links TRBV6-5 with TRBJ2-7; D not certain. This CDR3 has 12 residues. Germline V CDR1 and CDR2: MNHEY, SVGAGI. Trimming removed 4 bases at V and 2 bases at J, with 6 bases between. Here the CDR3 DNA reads TGTGCCAGCAGTTCAGACCCCTACGAGCAGTACTTC. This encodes CASSSDPYEQYF.

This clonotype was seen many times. CDR3 DNA: TGCGCCAGCAGCTTGGACCCGGTGCCCACCGGGGAGCTGTTTTTT. Protein sequence: CASSLDPVPTGELFF. V and J are TRBV5-1 and TRBJ2-2; D gene unclear. Per the germline V gene, CDR1 is SGHRS and CDR2 is YFSETQ. V dropped 0 bases and J dropped 4 bases, with 10 bases sitting between them. The CDR3 has 15 amino acids.

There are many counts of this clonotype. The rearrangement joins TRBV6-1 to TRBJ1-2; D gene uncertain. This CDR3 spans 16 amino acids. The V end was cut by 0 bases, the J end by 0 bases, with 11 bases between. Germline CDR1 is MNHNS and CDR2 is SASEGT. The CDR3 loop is CASSEADGGANYGYTF. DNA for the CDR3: TGTGCCAGCAGTGAAGCGGACGGCGGAGCTAACTATGGCTACACCTTC.

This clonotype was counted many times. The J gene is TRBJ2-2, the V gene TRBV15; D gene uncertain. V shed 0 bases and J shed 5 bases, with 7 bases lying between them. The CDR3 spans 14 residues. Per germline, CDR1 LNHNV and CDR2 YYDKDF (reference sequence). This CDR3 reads CATSRETVTGELFF. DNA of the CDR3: TGTGCCACCAGCAGAGAGACCGTAACCGGGGAGCTGTTTTTT.

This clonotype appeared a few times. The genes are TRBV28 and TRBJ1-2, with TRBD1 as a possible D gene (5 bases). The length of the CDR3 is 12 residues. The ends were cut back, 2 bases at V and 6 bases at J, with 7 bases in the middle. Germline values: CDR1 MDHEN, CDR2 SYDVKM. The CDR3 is CASSLKGHGYTF. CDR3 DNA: TGTGCCAGCAGTTTAAAGGGACATGGCTACACCTTC.

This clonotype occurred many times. The CDR3 sequence: CASSYDEQFF. The CDR3 coding sequence is TGTGCCAGCAGTTACGATGAGCAGTTCTTC. The chain joins TRBV2 to TRBJ2-1; D call uncertain. From germline, CDR1 is SNHLY and CDR2 FYNNEI. Trimming stripped 5 bases from V and 8 bases from J, with 4 bases between. The length of the CDR3 is 10 residues. Together with reference TRBV2 and TRBJ2-1, the CDR3 gives the full variable domain: EPEVTQTPSHQVTQMGQEVILRCVPISNHLYFYWYRQILGQKVEFLVSFYNNEISEKSEIFDDQFSVERPDGSNFTLKIRSTKLEDSAMYFCASSYDEQFFGPGTRLTVL.

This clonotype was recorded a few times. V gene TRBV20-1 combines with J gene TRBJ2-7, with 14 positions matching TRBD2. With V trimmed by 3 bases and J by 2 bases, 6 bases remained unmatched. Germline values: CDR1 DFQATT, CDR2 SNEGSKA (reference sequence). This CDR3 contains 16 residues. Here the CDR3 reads CSARGTSGRMAYEQYF. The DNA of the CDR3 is TGCAGTGCTAGGGGGACTAGCGGGAGAATGGCCTACGAGCAGTACTTC.

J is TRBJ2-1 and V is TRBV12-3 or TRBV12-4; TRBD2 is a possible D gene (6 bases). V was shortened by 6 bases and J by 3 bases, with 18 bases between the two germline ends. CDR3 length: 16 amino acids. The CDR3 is CASSVEEGFGYNEQFF. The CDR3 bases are TGTGCCAGCAGCGTAGAGGAGGGGTTCGGCTACAATGAGCAGTTCTTC.

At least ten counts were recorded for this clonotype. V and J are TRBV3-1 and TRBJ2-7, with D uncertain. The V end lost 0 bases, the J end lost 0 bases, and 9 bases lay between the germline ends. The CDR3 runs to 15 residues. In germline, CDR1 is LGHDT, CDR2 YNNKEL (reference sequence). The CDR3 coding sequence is TGTGCCAGCAGCCAAGAGGCTGATTACTCCTACGAGCAGTACTTC. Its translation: CASSQEADYSYEQYF.

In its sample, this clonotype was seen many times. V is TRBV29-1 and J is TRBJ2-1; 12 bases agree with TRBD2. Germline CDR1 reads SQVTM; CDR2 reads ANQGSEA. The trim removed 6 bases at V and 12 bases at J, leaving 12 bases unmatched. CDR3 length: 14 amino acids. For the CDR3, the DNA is TGCAGCGTGGCCCCACCTCTAGCGGGAGGGCCGCAGTTCTTC. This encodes CSVAPPLAGGPQFF.

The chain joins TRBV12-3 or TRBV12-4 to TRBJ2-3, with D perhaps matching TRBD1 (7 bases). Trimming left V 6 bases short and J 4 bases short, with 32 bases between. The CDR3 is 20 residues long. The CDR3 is CASRAWTPGGGPDHADTQYF. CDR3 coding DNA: TGTGCCAGCAGAGCCTGGACACCCGGAGGGGGCCCTGATCACGCAGATACGCAGTATTTT.